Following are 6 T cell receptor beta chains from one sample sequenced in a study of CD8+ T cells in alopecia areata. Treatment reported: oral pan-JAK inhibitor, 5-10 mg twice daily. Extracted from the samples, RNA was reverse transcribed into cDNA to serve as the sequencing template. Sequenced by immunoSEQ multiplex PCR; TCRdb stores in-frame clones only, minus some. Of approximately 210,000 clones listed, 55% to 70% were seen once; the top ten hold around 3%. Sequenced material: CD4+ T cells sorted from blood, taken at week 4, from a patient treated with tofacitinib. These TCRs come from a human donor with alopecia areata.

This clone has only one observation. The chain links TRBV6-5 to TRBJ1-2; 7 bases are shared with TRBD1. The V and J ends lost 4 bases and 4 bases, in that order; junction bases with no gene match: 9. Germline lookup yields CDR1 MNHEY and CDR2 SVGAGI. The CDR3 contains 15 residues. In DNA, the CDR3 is TGTGCCAGCAGTTCAGCAGGGGGAGACCGCTATGGCTACACCTTC. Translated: CASSSAGGDRYGYTF.

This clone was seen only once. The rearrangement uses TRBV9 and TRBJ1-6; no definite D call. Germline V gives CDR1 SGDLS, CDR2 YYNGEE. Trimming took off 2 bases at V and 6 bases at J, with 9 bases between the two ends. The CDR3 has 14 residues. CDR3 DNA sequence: TGTGCCAGCAGCGTGCGGCAGCTTAATTCACCCCTCCACTTT. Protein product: CASSVRQLNSPLHF.

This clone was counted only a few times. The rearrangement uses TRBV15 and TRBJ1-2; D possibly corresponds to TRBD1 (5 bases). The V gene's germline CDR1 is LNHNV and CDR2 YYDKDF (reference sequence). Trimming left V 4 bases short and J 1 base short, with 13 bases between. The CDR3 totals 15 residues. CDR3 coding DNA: TGTGCCACCAGCACGCCAGAGGGGCTTAACTATGGCTACACCTTC. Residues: CATSTPEGLNYGYTF.

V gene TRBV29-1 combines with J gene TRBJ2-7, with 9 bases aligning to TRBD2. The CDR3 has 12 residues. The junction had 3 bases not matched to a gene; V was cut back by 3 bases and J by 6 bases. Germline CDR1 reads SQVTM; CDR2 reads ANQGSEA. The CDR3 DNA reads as TGCAGCGTTGACGGGCGGGGGGGCGAGCAGTACTTC. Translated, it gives CSVDGRGGEQYF.

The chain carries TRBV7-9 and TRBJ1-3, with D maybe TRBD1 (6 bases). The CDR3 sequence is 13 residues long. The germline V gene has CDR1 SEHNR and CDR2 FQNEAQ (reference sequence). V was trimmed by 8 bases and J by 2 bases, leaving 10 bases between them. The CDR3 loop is CASSPGAGNTIYF. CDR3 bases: TGTGCCAGCTCCCCAGGGGCTGGAAACACCATATATTTT. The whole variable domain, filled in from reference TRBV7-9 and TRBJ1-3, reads DTGVSQNPRHKITKRGQNVTFRCDPISEHNRLYWYRQTLGQGPEFLTYFQNEAQLEKSRLLSDRFSAERPKGSFSTLEIQRTEQGDSAMYLCASSPGAGNTIYFGEGSWLTVV.

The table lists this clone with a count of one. The CDR3 protein is CASSEGTSGGKETQYF. In nucleotides, the CDR3 is TGTGCCAGCAGTGAAGGGACTAGCGGGGGGAAAGAGACCCAGTACTTC. The chain couples TRBV6-1 to TRBJ2-5; 14 nucleotides agree with TRBD2. The CDR3 runs to 16 residues. Germline loops: CDR1 MNHNS, CDR2 SASEGT. V gave up 1 base and J gave up 3 bases; unmatched junction bases: 1.